This T cell receptor (beta chain) comes out of a study of blood T cell repertoires in COVID-19. Study details: Collection of acute and convalescent COVID-19 samples took place in the United States, Italy and Spain. PBMCs, B-cell-depleted T cells, or T cells were the source of the cDNA or gDNA that made up the material.

The data were produced by immunoSEQ multiplex PCR, yet TCRdb's version contains in-frame clones alone and is incomplete. Of around 700,000 clones in the sample, more than 80% were seen once. The CDR3 loop spans 16 amino acids. The V segment lost 6 bases and the J segment 0 bases; nucleotides outside the gene matches: 6. Germline V CDR1 and CDR2: MNHEY, SMNVEV (reference sequence). This clone has only a few counts. The TCR was taken from a young woman with acute or convalescent COVID-19. Sequenced input: peripheral blood. The chain links TRBV27 to TRBJ1-5; 9 bases align to TRBD1. CDR3 residues: CASRLTGGHSNQPQHF. CDR3 in DNA: TGTGCCAGCAGGCTTACAGGGGGCCATAGCAATCAGCCCCAGCATTTT.